The 20 T cell receptor beta chains below were found in one sample sequenced in a study of CD8 T cells in Susac syndrome. RNA, at about 0.45 to 1 ug, was reverse transcribed with random hexamers. TCRdb itself ran the immunoSEQ multiplex PCR reads through MiXCR, one entry per CDR3 protein. The data contain 150,000 to 200,000 distinct CDR3 sequences, roughly 94% of them seen just once; the ten biggest clones take up more than 0.07%. The sample consisted of CD4+ T cells from PBMCs. The receptors stem from a human donor in good health.

The V call is TRBV4-3, the J call TRBJ2-5, with TRBD2 as a possible D gene (6 bases). The CDR3 contains 15 residues. CDR1 and CDR2 (germline): LGHNA, YSLEER. Trimming left V 3 bases short and J 2 bases short, with 13 bases between. CDR3 residues: CASSQGPGRQETQYF. DNA for the CDR3: TGCGCCAGCAGCCAGGGTCCGGGGAGGCAAGAGACCCAGTACTTC.

The J gene is TRBJ2-7, the V gene TRBV13; maybe TRBD1 (6 bases). V lost 0 bases and J 3 bases, leaving 18 bases between the germline ends. The CDR3 is 17 residues long. The germline CDR1 and CDR2 sequences are PRHDT and FYEKMQ (reference sequence). The CDR3 DNA reads TGTGCCAGCAGCTTAGGAACCTGGGACACCGCGTACTACGAGCAGTACTTC. Amino acid sequence: CASSLGTWDTAYYEQYF. Using reference TRBV13 and TRBJ2-7 for the parts outside the CDR3, the full variable domain is AAGVIQSPRHLIKEKRETATLKCYPIPRHDTVYWYQQGPGQDPQFLISFYEKMQSDKGSIPDRFSAQQFSDYHSELNMSSLELGDSALYFCASSLGTWDTAYYEQYFGPGTRLTVT.

This clonotype was found a few times. V and J are TRBV6-5 and TRBJ2-2; the D is unclear. Germline CDR1 MNHEY, CDR2 SVGAGI. The CDR3 sequence is 12 residues long. V lost 2 bases, J lost 5 bases, and 3 bases lay in between. The CDR3 region has the DNA TGTGCCAGCAGTTACGGGACCGGGGAGCTGTTTTTT. It encodes CASSYGTGELFF.

The chain carries TRBV20-1 and TRBJ2-3; possible D gene TRBD2, 7 bases. V was trimmed by 4 bases and J by 6 bases, leaving 20 bases between them. This CDR3 is 15 amino acids long. Germline values: CDR1 DFQATT, CDR2 SNEGSKA (reference sequence). In DNA, the CDR3 is TGCAGTGCTACCTACGCGGCGGGGGCGTCGGATACGCAGTATTTT. This sequence encodes CSATYAAGASDTQYF.

The V and J genes are TRBV28 and TRBJ1-1, with 7 bases matching TRBD1. V was pared by 10 bases and J by 5 bases, with 7 bases of the junction left unmatched. CDR1 is MDHEN, CDR2 SYDVKM, per germline. This CDR3 has 12 residues. The CDR3 is CATETGRTEAFF. The CDR3 DNA follows: TGTGCCACCGAGACAGGGAGGACTGAAGCTTTCTTT.

CDR3 DNA: TGCAGCGTGCTATCCGGGACCCCAGCCGATGGCTACACCTTC. This sequence encodes CSVLSGTPADGYTF. This rearrangement joins TRBV29-1 to TRBJ1-2, with D perhaps matching TRBD1 (5 bases). The V gene's germline CDR1 is SQVTM and CDR2 ANQGSEA. Trimming removed 6 bases from V and 6 bases from J, with 20 bases in between. The CDR3 covers 14 residues.

The V call is TRBV20-1, the J call TRBJ2-1; 10 positions match TRBD1. CDR1 is DFQATT, CDR2 SNEGSKA, per germline (reference sequence). The CDR3 totals 15 residues. V shed 2 bases and J 8 bases; nucleotides not matched to a gene: 9. The CDR3 nucleotides read TGCAGTGCTAGAAGGGGGACAGGGGAATTTCATGAGCAGTTCTTC. This codes for CSARRGTGEFHEQFF.

This chain links TRBV7-9 with TRBJ2-7; D possibly corresponds to TRBD1 (6 bases). Germline values: CDR1 SEHNR, CDR2 FQNEAQ (reference sequence). This CDR3 has 17 amino acids. V lost 5 bases and J lost 2, with 22 bases in between. CDR3 bases: TGTGCCAGCAGCCCAGATCCCCAGGGGTCTGTTCCCTACGAGCAGTACTTC. Amino acid sequence: CASSPDPQGSVPYEQYF. Together with reference TRBV7-9 and TRBJ2-7, the CDR3 gives the full variable domain: DTGVSQNPRHKITKRGQNVTFRCDPISEHNRLYWYRQTLGQGPEFLTYFQNEAQLEKSRLLSDRFSAERPKGSFSTLEIQRTEQGDSAMYLCASSPDPQGSVPYEQYFGPGTRLTVT.

A single count supports this clonotype. The chain has TRBV28 and TRBJ1-5; D is perhaps TRBD1 (5 bases). Germline V CDR1 and CDR2: MDHEN, SYDVKM. With 3 bases removed from V and 0 bases from J, the gap between germline ends came to 15 bases. CDR3 length equals 17 residues. DNA for the CDR3: TGTGCCAGCAGTTTCAGCCCGGAGGGGTTTAGCAATCAGCCCCAGCATTTT. It yields the protein CASSFSPEGFSNQPQHF.

The chain uses TRBV6-2 or TRBV6-3 and TRBJ2-1, with 7 bases identical to TRBD2. Germline V gene data show CDR1 as MNHEY and CDR2 as SVGEGT. J lost 14 bases, V lost 3 bases, and 10 bases had no gene match. This CDR3 is 13 amino acids long. DNA for the CDR3: TGTGCCAGCAGTTATTTGAGGGAGGGCCCAAAGTTCTTC. Translating gives CASSYLREGPKFF.

The J gene is TRBJ2-3, the V gene TRBV29-1; 12 bases agree with TRBD2. The germline gives CDR1 SQVTM, CDR2 ANQGSEA. The V gene end was trimmed by 8 bases and the J gene end by 0 bases; junction bases not matched to a gene: 3. There are 14 residues in the CDR3. In DNA, the CDR3 is TGCAGCTCCGGACTAGCGGGGAGCACAGATACGCAGTATTTT. It is translated as CSSGLAGSTDTQYF.

The rearrangement uses TRBV6-5 and TRBJ2-2; D ambiguous. Trimming stripped 7 bases from V and 3 bases from J, with 12 bases between. Germline CDR1 is MNHEY and CDR2 is SVGAGI. CDR3 size: 14 residues. Written as DNA, the CDR3 is TGTGCCAGCAAAAAACCCATTCACACCGGGGAGCTGTTTTTT. Protein product: CASKKPIHTGELFF.

V is TRBV7-9 and J is TRBJ1-1, with TRBD1 identical over 11 bases. Germline-derived CDR1 and CDR2 are SEHNR and FQNEAQ (reference sequence). Trimming cost V 4 bases and J 3 bases; bases outside gene matches: 1. This CDR3 comprises 14 residues. In DNA, the CDR3 is TGTGCCAGCAGCTCGGGACAGGGGGACACTGAAGCTTTCTTT. Its translation: CASSSGQGDTEAFF.

The chain joins TRBV20-1 to TRBJ2-7, with TRBD1 identical over 8 bases. The germline V gene has CDR1 DFQATT and CDR2 SNEGSKA (reference sequence). The CDR3 has 14 residues. Losses at the gene ends were 0 bases for V and 5 bases for J; bases not matched to a gene: 6. The CDR3 reads CSARDPGGLDEQYF. The CDR3 DNA sequence: TGCAGTGCTAGAGACCCAGGGGGCCTCGACGAGCAGTACTTC.

The chain links TRBV4-1 to TRBJ1-5; possibly TRBD1 for D (5 bases). Germline CDR1 is MGHRA and CDR2 is YSYEKL. This CDR3 comprises 17 residues. The ends were cut back, 1 base at V and 0 bases at J, with 13 bases in the middle. This CDR3 reads CASSQGRTQGSNQPQHF. For the CDR3, the DNA is TGCGCCAGCAGCCAAGGGAGGACACAAGGTAGCAATCAGCCCCAGCATTTT.

This chain links TRBV28 with TRBJ1-5, with a possible D match to TRBD1 (5 bases). Trimming cost V 5 bases and J 9 bases, with 14 bases left between them. CDR3 length: 13 residues. Per germline, CDR1 MDHEN and CDR2 SYDVKM. The CDR3 nucleotides read TGTGCCAGCAGTGCCCAGGGCCCAGGGCCCCAGCATTTT. Translated: CASSAQGPGPQHF.

The genes are TRBV7-9 and TRBJ1-1, with 7 bases matching TRBD1. J gave up 0 bases and V 8 bases, and 15 bases lay outside the gene matches. The CDR3 loop spans 17 amino acids. Germline V lookup: CDR1 SEHNR, CDR2 FQNEAQ (reference sequence). CDR3 DNA sequence: TGTGCCAGCGGATACGGAGGGGGCGCAACCATGAACACTGAAGCTTTCTTT. This translates into CASGYGGGATMNTEAFF.

This clonotype was detected only a few times. The gene calls are TRBV30 and TRBJ2-1; D tentatively fits TRBD1 or TRBD2 (5 bases each). The ends were cut back, 3 bases at V and 5 bases at J, with 11 bases in the middle. From germline, CDR1 is GTSNPN and CDR2 SVGIG (reference sequence). This CDR3 spans 13 amino acids. In DNA form, the CDR3 reads TGTGCCTGGAGCCGGGACGCCGACAATGAGCAGTTCTTC. Protein product: CAWSRDADNEQFF.

The CDR3 loop is CASSSGFRSNEKLFF. In DNA, the CDR3 is TGTGCCAGTAGTTCCGGATTCCGAAGTAATGAAAAACTGTTTTTT. The chain has TRBV19 and TRBJ1-4; no reliable D call. V lost 5 bases and J lost 4, with 14 bases in between. Germline V gene data show CDR1 as LNHDA and CDR2 as SQIVND (reference sequence). The CDR3 sequence is 15 residues long.

This chain uses TRBV28 with TRBJ2-1; D might be TRBD2 (5 bases). Germline CDR1 is MDHEN and CDR2 is SYDVKM. The ends were cut back, 4 bases at V and 12 bases at J, with 10 bases in the middle. This CDR3 is 11 amino acids long. Written as DNA, the CDR3 is TGTGCCAGCAGTTCTATGGGAGCGCAGTTCTTC. Translation: CASSSMGAQFF.